A selection of T cell receptor beta chains follows, all from one sample in a study of Ad26.COV2.S vaccination and SARS-CoV-2 variants. Clones were read by immunoSEQ multiplex PCR, and TCRdb kept only the in-frame ones, dropping some. Of 400,000 to 450,000 clones in the sample, roughly 87% were seen once. The sample was peripheral blood, taken in a trial of Ad26.COV2.S vaccine versus placebo. The receptors stem from a person aged 18 to 59 who received the Ad26.COV2.S COVID-19 vaccine or a placebo. The CDR3 runs from the conserved cysteine through the conserved F or W. Each record gives: clone size, D gene, J gene, V gene, CDR3 DNA, CDR3 protein. D genes are given only for firm matches. Clone size is given for some rows only: seen once, a few or many times, or a class if the clone is expanded.

>NA|NA|TRBJ1-5|TRBV28
TGTGCCAGCAGCACGGCCACAGGTAGCAATCAGCCCCAGCATTTT
CASSTATGSNQPQHF
>many|TRBD2|TRBJ2-1|TRBV9
TGTGCCAGCAGCTGGGGGGGATCCCCCCCCTACAATGAGCAGTTCTTC
CASSWGGSPPYNEQFF
>NA|NA|TRBJ2-7|TRBV19
TGTGCCAGTAGTGTCCCGGGGCCCTACGAGCAGTACTTC
CASSVPGPYEQYF
>NA|TRBD2|TRBJ2-7|TRBV2
TGTGCCAGCAGTGAGGGACTAGCGGGTTTCTACGAGCAGTACTTC
CASSEGLAGFYEQYF
>once|TRBD2|TRBJ2-3|TRBV6-5
TGTGCCAGCAGTCCCCTAGCGGGATGGGCAGATACGCAGTATTTT
CASSPLAGWADTQYF
>once|NA|TRBJ1-5|TRBV5-1
TGCGCCAGCAGCGCCGGGGGCTCCGGGCAGCCCCAGCATTTT
CASSAGGSGQPQHF
>NA|NA|TRBJ2-3|TRBV3-1/TRBV3-2
TGTGCCAGCAGCCAAGTATCTCCTATTAGCCCCGGCCGCACAGATACGCAGTATTTT
CASSQVSPISPGRTDTQYF
>NA|NA|TRBJ1-2|TRBV7-2
TGTGCCAGCAGCTTAGGGCCGGCTGGCTATGGCTACACCTTC
CASSLGPAGYGYTF
>NA|NA|TRBJ1-6|TRBV14
TGTGCCAGCAGCCTATATAATTCACCCCTCCACTTT
CASSLYNSPLHF
>NA|NA|TRBJ2-7|TRBV12-2
TGTGCAAGTCGCTTCATCGGCGGGTCCAGACAGCGCCTTTACGAGCAGTACTTC
CASRFIGGSRQRLYEQYF
>NA|NA|TRBJ2-7|TRBV7-8
TGTGCCAGCAGCGTCGGGCAGCCCTACGAGCAGTACTTC
CASSVGQPYEQYF
>NA|TRBD1|TRBJ1-6|TRBV9
TGTGCCCCCAGGGACAGCAAAAAGAACGAGTCACCCCTCCACTTT
CAPRDSKKNESPLHF
>NA|NA|TRBJ1-4|TRBV28
TGTGCCAGCACCATAGGGGTTACTAATGAAAAACTGTTTTTT
CASTIGVTNEKLFF